This entry lists 10 T cell receptor beta chains sequenced from one sample in a study of blood T cells in healthy people across ages. It was with a sample-barcoded 5' primer and a J-beta primer mix that a second PCR of roughly 6 to 12 cycles was run. TCRdb itself ran the 5' RACE reads through MiXCR, one entry per CDR3 protein. The top ten hold less than 25% of the sample, which has some 730,000 distinct CDR3 sequences, 20% to 25% seen once. The sample comprised blood. These receptors came from a man between 65 and 85 years old in good health.

J is TRBJ1-1 and V is TRBV6-6; D unresolved. This CDR3 spans 11 amino acids. Germline assignment: CDR1 MNHNY and CDR2 SVGAGI (reference sequence). Trimming cost V 8 bases and J 3 bases, with 7 bases left between them. CDR3 amino acids: CASGYYTEAFF. CDR3 coding DNA: TGTGCCAGCGGGTATTACACTGAAGCTTTCTTT.

V and J are TRBV12-3 or TRBV12-4 and TRBJ2-1, with a weak D call TRBD1 (5 bases). The CDR3 covers 13 residues. V was pared by 6 bases and J by 5 bases, with 11 bases between. The CDR3 bases are TGTGCCAGCAGCGCACAGGCGAACAATGAGCAGTTCTTC. Protein product: CASSAQANNEQFF.

J is TRBJ2-1 and V is TRBV6-5; D not certain. Germline V gives CDR1 MNHEY, CDR2 SVGAGI. This CDR3 comprises 13 residues. Trimming removed 2 bases at V and 7 bases at J, with 9 bases between. CDR3 amino acids: CASSYGPINEQFF. The CDR3 DNA sequence: TGTGCCAGCAGTTACGGCCCTATTAATGAGCAGTTCTTC.

This clonotype has just a few counts. The rearrangement links TRBV24-1 to TRBJ2-3, with D perhaps matching TRBD1 or TRBD2 (6 bases each). Germline values: CDR1 KGHDR, CDR2 SFDVKD. V gave up 9 bases and J gave up 3 bases, with 12 bases separating them. The CDR3 runs to 13 residues. This CDR3 is CATEGGLTDTQYF. The CDR3 DNA is TGTGCCACCGAAGGGGGGCTGACAGATACGCAGTATTTT.

The chain couples TRBV28 to TRBJ2-3; tentative D call: TRBD2 (5 bases). Germline CDR1 is MDHEN and CDR2 is SYDVKM. With 2 bases removed from V and 3 bases from J, the gap between germline ends came to 12 bases. The CDR3 is 15 residues long. Here the CDR3 reads CASSLGRVNTDTQYF. The CDR3 DNA is TGTGCCAGCAGTTTAGGGCGGGTGAATACAGATACGCAGTATTTT.

This clonotype was seen a handful of times. V is TRBV7-9 and J is TRBJ2-1, with D unclear. Germline V CDR1 and CDR2: SEHNR, FQNEAQ (reference sequence). Trimming took off 3 bases at V and 0 bases at J, with 15 bases between the two ends. This CDR3 has 17 residues. CDR3 sequence: CASSFPPGWGSYNEQFF. The CDR3 DNA follows: TGTGCCAGCAGCTTCCCCCCAGGTTGGGGCTCCTACAATGAGCAGTTCTTC.

Only a few counts were recorded for this clonotype. J is TRBJ2-7 and V is TRBV9; tentatively, D is TRBD2 (5 bases). V lost 4 bases to trimming and J lost 0 bases, with 20 bases between them. The germline V gene encodes CDR1 SGDLS and CDR2 YYNGEE. This CDR3 contains 17 residues. The CDR3 loop reads CASSPGMVQASSYEQYV. The CDR3 region has the DNA TGTGCCAGCAGCCCCGGGATGGTCCAGGCTAGCTCCTACGAGCAGTACGTC.

The rearrangement links TRBV3-1 to TRBJ2-5, with D unresolved. The DNA end lines up better with TRBJ2-1; the J call may be wrong. This CDR3 comprises 14 residues. Germline values: CDR1 LGHDT, CDR2 YNNKEL (reference sequence). CDR3 nucleotide sequence: TGTGCCAGCAGCCAGACGGAAGGGAAAGGTGAGCAGTTCTTC. Amino acid sequence: CASSQTEGKGEQFF.

This clonotype has ten or more counts. The chain uses TRBV12-3 or TRBV12-4 and TRBJ2-3, with no clear D. V was clipped by 0 bases and J by 0 bases, with 10 bases between them. The CDR3 covers 16 residues. DNA of the CDR3: TGTGCCAGCAGTTTAGCGCGTCGCCTTAGCACAGATACGCAGTATTTT. Its translation is CASSLARRLSTDTQYF.

This chain joins TRBV20-1 and TRBJ2-5; 7 bases fit TRBD1. The V gene end was trimmed by 0 bases and the J gene end by 1 base; junction bases not matched to a gene: 5. The germline CDR1 and CDR2 sequences are DFQATT and SNEGSKA (reference sequence). This CDR3 region has 15 residues. The CDR3 DNA is TGCAGTGCTAGAGATCAGGGACAGCTCCAAGAGACCCAGTACTTC. Translation gives CSARDQGQLQETQYF.